A single sample is the source of the 23 T cell receptor beta chains below, sequenced in a study of cytomegalovirus exposure and HLA in healthy donors. The PCR made use of 60 Vbeta and 13 Jbeta primers. The assay was immunoSEQ multiplex PCR, and TCRdb's table has in-frame clones only and misses some. The repertoire table contains about 55,000 clones. Sequenced material: PBMCs. The source is a woman aged 55-75 years in good health and CMV-seropositive.

The CDR3 sequence is CASSIPSGGNTGELFF. In DNA form, the CDR3 reads TGTGCCAGTAGTATTCCCAGCGGGGGGAACACCGGGGAGCTGTTTTTT. This chain uses TRBV19 with TRBJ2-2; 8 nucleotides align to TRBD2. Germline CDR1 reads LNHDA; CDR2 reads SQIVND (reference sequence). V lost 3 bases to trimming and J lost 1 base; unmatched junction nucleotides: 4. CDR3 length: 16 residues. Looking up the rest from reference TRBV19 and TRBJ2-2 gives the full variable domain: DGGITQSPKYLFRKEGQNVTLSCEQNLNHDAMYWYRQDPGQGLRLIYYSQIVNDFQKGDIAEGYSVSREKKESFPLTVTSAQKNPTAFYLCASSIPSGGNTGELFFGEGSRLTVL.

The DNA of the CDR3 is TGTGCCAGCAGCTTAGACGGGATGGGGGGGGCCTGGACTGAAGCTTTCTTT. Residues: CASSLDGMGGAWTEAFF. The gene calls are TRBV7-9 and TRBJ1-1; D is possibly TRBD1 (6 bases). CDR1 is SEHNR and CDR2 is FQNEAQ in the germline V gene (reference sequence). The CDR3 has 17 residues. V lost 1 base and J lost 5, with 20 bases in between.

The V gene is TRBV11-2, the J gene TRBJ1-2; 8 positions match TRBD1. The CDR3 has 16 residues. Per germline, CDR1 SGHAT and CDR2 FQNNGV. Trimming at V came to 5 bases and at J to 6 bases, leaving 14 bases not matched to a gene. CDR3 DNA sequence: TGTGCCAGCAGCGGCACCCGGGGCAGGGGGCGCGATGGCTACACCTTC. Its protein is CASSGTRGRGRDGYTF.

The chain carries TRBV10-3 and TRBJ2-5, with D unresolved. Deletions cut 0 bases from V and 2 bases from J, with 7 bases between. The CDR3 has 14 amino acids. Germline CDR1 ENHRY, CDR2 SYGVKD. The CDR3: CAISESGFQETQYF. CDR3 DNA sequence: TGTGCCATCAGTGAGTCGGGCTTTCAAGAGACCCAGTACTTC.

The J gene is TRBJ1-5, the V gene TRBV5-4; D remains unclear. CDR1 is SGHNT and CDR2 is YYREEE in the germline V gene (reference sequence). CDR3 length: 13 amino acids. V was clipped by 7 bases and J by 0 bases, with 8 bases between them. CDR3 DNA sequence: TGTGCCAGCCGCGCCGTTAGCAATCAGCCCCAGCATTTT. This translates into CASRAVSNQPQHF.

The chain uses TRBV29-1 and TRBJ2-3; 7 bases map to TRBD2. CDR1 is SQVTM, CDR2 ANQGSEA, per germline. The CDR3 has 14 residues. V lost 2 bases to trimming and J lost 0 bases; unmatched junction nucleotides: 2. The CDR3 loop reads CSVESRGSTDTQYF. For the CDR3, the DNA is TGCAGCGTTGAATCGCGGGGGAGCACAGATACGCAGTATTTT.

V usage is TRBV5-6 and J usage is TRBJ1-3, with 7 bases fitting TRBD1. V dropped 4 bases and J dropped 0; count of bases not matched to a gene: 7. The CDR3 has 16 residues. The germline gives CDR1 SGHDT, CDR2 YYEEEE. CDR3 nucleotides: TGTGCCAGCAGCAGACGACAGGGTAGCTCTGGAAACACCATATATTTT. Translating gives CASSRRQGSSGNTIYF.

The gene calls are TRBV19 and TRBJ1-5, with D tentatively TRBD1 (5 bases). This CDR3 has 14 residues. V gave up 3 bases and J gave up 4 bases, with 10 bases separating them. CDR1 is LNHDA and CDR2 is SQIVND in the germline V gene (reference sequence). The CDR3 nucleotides read TGTGCCAGTAGTATTAGGGCAGGGAATCAGCCCCAGCATTTT. It encodes CASSIRAGNQPQHF.

V and J are TRBV5-1 and TRBJ1-1, with TRBD1 as a possible D gene (5 bases). Germline-derived CDR1 and CDR2 are SGHRS and YFSETQ. The CDR3 has 15 residues. Trimming removed 4 bases from V and 3 bases from J, with 16 bases in between. This chain's CDR3 is CASSRTVPGDTEAFF. The CDR3 DNA sequence: TGCGCCAGCAGCCGAACAGTGCCGGGGGACACTGAAGCTTTCTTT.

Points on this clone: Germline and junction disagree at one end, which may indicate a read error. This chain uses TRBV7-7 with TRBJ2-1; 9 nucleotides align to TRBD2. The CDR3 has 14 residues. Germline CDR1 reads SSHAT; CDR2 reads FNYEAQ (reference sequence). The CDR3 loop is CASSLAGDYNEQFF. The CDR3 DNA follows: TGTGCTAGCAGCTTAGCGGGAGACTACAATGAGCAGTTCTTC.

This sequence joins TRBV6-1 and TRBJ1-2; 7 bases align to TRBD1. The junction had 3 bases not matched to a gene; V was cut back by 1 base and J by 7 bases. Per the germline V gene, CDR1 is MNHNS and CDR2 is SASEGT. The CDR3 sequence is 13 residues long. Written as DNA, the CDR3 is TGTGCCAGCAGTGAAGGACAGGGAATTGGCTACACCTTC. It encodes CASSEGQGIGYTF.

The chain carries TRBV5-8 and TRBJ2-3, with 9 bases that match TRBD1. Germline V gives CDR1 SGHTS, CDR2 YDEGEE. The V and J ends lost 4 bases and 9 bases, in that order; junction bases with no gene match: 9. The CDR3 has 14 residues. CDR3 amino acids: CASSLTGGKGTQYF. The CDR3 bases are TGTGCCAGCAGCCTTACAGGGGGCAAGGGAACGCAGTATTTT.

With respect to this clone: The junction does not match germline at one end; this may be a read error. The V gene is TRBV5-1, the J gene TRBJ2-7, with D maybe TRBD1 (6 bases). Germline V gene lookup returns CDR1 SGHRS and CDR2 YFSETQ. This CDR3 comprises 11 residues. The CDR3 reads CARSFRGEQYF. For the CDR3, the DNA is TGCGCCAGAAGCTTCAGGGGCGAGCAGTACTTC.

J is TRBJ2-1 and V is TRBV19, with 11 bases matching TRBD2. Germline-derived CDR1 and CDR2 are LNHDA and SQIVND (reference sequence). The ends lost 6 bases at V and 6 bases at J; junction bases unmatched: 4. The CDR3 runs to 14 residues. CDR3 DNA: TGTGCCAGTAGAGGGACTAGCGGTCTCAATGAGCAGTTCTTC. This codes for CASRGTSGLNEQFF. Full variable domain (rest looked up from reference TRBV19 and TRBJ2-1): DGGITQSPKYLFRKEGQNVTLSCEQNLNHDAMYWYRQDPGQGLRLIYYSQIVNDFQKGDIAEGYSVSREKKESFPLTVTSAQKNPTAFYLCASRGTSGLNEQFFGPGTRLTVL.

The V call is TRBV5-5, the J call TRBJ1-5; no definite D call. The CDR3 length is 13 residues. Germline V lookup: CDR1 SGHKS, CDR2 YYEKEE (reference sequence). The ends were cut back, 0 bases at V and 6 bases at J, with 7 bases in the middle. CDR3 protein: CASSLVFGQPQHF. In DNA form, the CDR3 reads TGTGCCAGCAGCTTGGTCTTCGGTCAGCCCCAGCATTTT.

The J gene is TRBJ2-5, the V gene TRBV4-1, with 11 bases aligning to TRBD1. This CDR3 is 16 amino acids long. Losses at the gene ends were 4 bases for V and 5 bases for J; bases not matched to a gene: 9. Germline CDR1 MGHRA, CDR2 YSYEKL. In DNA, the CDR3 is TGCGCCAGCAGCCCCCCGGACAGGGGGCTTGGCGAGACCCAGTACTTC. Its protein is CASSPPDRGLGETQYF.

The rearrangement uses TRBV10-2 and TRBJ1-1; D remains ambiguous. Trimming stripped 4 bases from V and 6 bases from J, with 9 bases between. The CDR3 spans 12 residues. Germline V lookup: CDR1 WSHSY, CDR2 SAAADI. This CDR3 reads CASSGQLAEAFF. Written as DNA, the CDR3 is TGCGCCAGCAGTGGACAATTAGCTGAAGCTTTCTTT.

The chain recombines TRBV5-1 with TRBJ2-7, with D maybe TRBD2 (5 bases). The CDR3 spans 13 residues. V was pared by 5 bases and J by 0 bases, with 9 bases between. The germline V gene has CDR1 SGHRS and CDR2 YFSETQ. CDR3: CASRRESSYEQYF. In DNA form, the CDR3 reads TGCGCCAGCAGGAGGGAGAGCTCCTACGAGCAGTACTTC.

The V and J genes are TRBV25-1 and TRBJ1-1, with 7 bases lining up with TRBD1. In germline, CDR1 is MGHDK, CDR2 SYGVNS. V lost 6 bases to trimming and J lost 4 bases; unmatched junction nucleotides: 5. This CDR3 is built from 13 residues. The CDR3 sequence is CASREGASTEAFF. The CDR3 coding sequence is TGTGCCAGCAGAGAGGGGGCGAGCACTGAAGCTTTCTTT.

The gene calls are TRBV6-1 and TRBJ2-1; 12 positions agree with TRBD2. This CDR3 is built from 14 residues. Looked up from germline, CDR1 is MNHNS and CDR2 is SASEGT. The V gene end was trimmed by 6 bases and the J gene end by 4 bases; junction bases not matched to a gene: 1. CDR3: CASRGLAGYNEQFF. The CDR3 DNA is TGTGCCAGCAGAGGACTAGCGGGGTACAATGAGCAGTTCTTC.

This chain links TRBV29-1 with TRBJ2-1, with D perhaps TRBD2 (7 bases). The CDR3 runs 11 residues. The germline gives CDR1 SQVTM, CDR2 ANQGSEA. In DNA form, the CDR3 reads TGCAGTGAGGGGGGGGGCGGTGAGCAGTTCTTC. Translation gives CSEGGGGEQFF.

V gene TRBV4-3 combines with J gene TRBJ2-1, with TRBD1 matching 8 bases. V shed 1 base, J shed 7 bases, and the junction held 3 bases outside the gene matches. The CDR3 length is 14 residues. In germline, CDR1 is LGHNA, CDR2 YSLEER. The CDR3 loop is CASSQGQGWNEQFF. The CDR3 DNA is TGCGCCAGCAGCCAAGGACAGGGGTGGAATGAGCAGTTCTTC.

The chain links TRBV11-3 to TRBJ1-1; perhaps TRBD1 as D (6 bases). Germline lookup yields CDR1 SGHNT and CDR2 YENEEA. The CDR3 is 13 amino acids. The V end was cut by 5 bases, the J end by 4 bases, with 11 bases between. CDR3 amino acids: CASSGGGGTEAFF. The CDR3 nucleotides are TGTGCCAGCAGCGGGGGGGGCGGCACTGAAGCTTTCTTT.